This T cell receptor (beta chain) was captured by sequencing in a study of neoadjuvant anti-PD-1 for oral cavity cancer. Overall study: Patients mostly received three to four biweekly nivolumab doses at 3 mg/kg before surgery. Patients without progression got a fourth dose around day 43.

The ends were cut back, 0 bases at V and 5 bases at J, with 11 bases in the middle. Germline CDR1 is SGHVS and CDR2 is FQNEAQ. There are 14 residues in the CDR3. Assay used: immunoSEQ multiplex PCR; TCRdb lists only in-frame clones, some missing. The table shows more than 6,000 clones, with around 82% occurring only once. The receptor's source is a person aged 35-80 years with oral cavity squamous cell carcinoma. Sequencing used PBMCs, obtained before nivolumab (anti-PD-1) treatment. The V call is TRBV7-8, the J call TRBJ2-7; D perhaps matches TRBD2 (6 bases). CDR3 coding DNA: TGTGCCAGCAGCTTAGCGTTATGGGGGGACGAGCAGTACTTC. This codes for CASSLALWGDEQYF.